The next 27 T cell receptor beta chains were all read from a single sample in a study of blood T cell repertoires in COVID-19. Sequencing used immunoSEQ multiplex PCR; TCRdb keeps in-frame clones, though not all of them. Of 37,000 or so clones in the sample, more than 85% are singletons; the top ten hold 62%. The specimen was peripheral blood. The receptors stem from a man aged 65-85 years with acute or convalescent COVID-19.

This chain uses TRBV6-5 with TRBJ1-5, with no clear D. CDR1 is MNHEY and CDR2 is SVGAGI in the germline V gene. V lost 7 bases, J lost 1 base, and 14 bases lay in between. This CDR3 region has 15 residues. The CDR3 nucleotides are TGTGCCAGCACCCGACGGGATGGGAGCAATCAGCCCCAGCATTTT. Amino acids: CASTRRDGSNQPQHF.

The chain has TRBV20-1 and TRBJ1-2, with D unclear. Per the germline V gene, CDR1 is DFQATT and CDR2 is SNEGSKA (reference sequence). V gave up 3 bases and J gave up 8 bases, with 13 bases separating them. The CDR3 runs to 12 residues. CDR3 residues: CSASRQAGGYTF. The CDR3 coding sequence is TGCAGTGCTAGTCGGCAGGCGGGGGGCTACACCTTC.

This clone was seen a single time. The V gene is TRBV19, the J gene TRBJ1-1, with a possible D match to TRBD1 (6 bases). There are 13 residues in the CDR3. CDR1 and CDR2 from the germline V gene are LNHDA and SQIVND (reference sequence). V was clipped by 4 bases and J by 3 bases, with 9 bases between them. The CDR3 DNA follows: TGTGCCAGTAGTAAACAGGGTCACACTGAAGCTTTCTTT. Protein sequence: CASSKQGHTEAFF.

CDR3 in DNA: TGTGCCAGCTCTTTCCTCGGACAGACGAACACCGGGGAGCTGTTTTTT. It is translated as CASSFLGQTNTGELFF. The chain couples TRBV18 to TRBJ2-2; D is perhaps TRBD1 (6 bases). The V end was cut by 6 bases, the J end by 0 bases, with 14 bases between. The CDR3 extends over 16 amino acids. Germline V gene lookup returns CDR1 KGHSH and CDR2 LQKENI. Based on the CDR3 plus reference TRBV18 and TRBJ2-2, the full variable domain is NAGVMQNPRHLVRRRGQEARLRCSPMKGHSHVYWYRQLPEEGLKFMVYLQKENIIDESGMPKERFSAEFPKEGPSILRIQQVVRGDSAAYFCASSFLGQTNTGELFFGEGSRLTVL.

The CDR3: CASSLPGLGDNEQFF. The CDR3 region has the DNA TGCGCCAGCAGCTTGCCGGGACTGGGCGACAATGAGCAGTTCTTC. This chain joins TRBV5-1 and TRBJ2-1; D might be TRBD2 (6 bases). The CDR3 has 15 residues. Trimming took off 1 base at V and 5 bases at J, with 13 bases between the two ends. The V gene's germline CDR1 is SGHRS and CDR2 YFSETQ.

The chain has TRBV2 and TRBJ1-2; 8 nucleotides align to TRBD1. J lost 6 bases, V lost 2 bases, and 11 bases had no gene match. CDR3 size: 16 residues. Germline V gene lookup returns CDR1 SNHLY and CDR2 FYNNEI. The CDR3 DNA is TGTGCCAGCAGTGAAAGGCAGGGGGCCGGCATTGATGGCTACACCTTC. Protein sequence: CASSERQGAGIDGYTF.

V usage is TRBV9 and J usage is TRBJ1-3; D may be TRBD1 (5 bases). The CDR3 extends over 16 amino acids. V was cut by 0 bases and J by 0 bases, with 10 bases left in between. Per the germline V gene, CDR1 is SGDLS and CDR2 is YYNGEE. As DNA, the CDR3 is TGTGCCAGCAGCGTAGCGGAGGGGCACTCTGGAAACACCATATATTTT. Translation gives CASSVAEGHSGNTIYF. The full variable domain, rest sourced from reference TRBV9 and TRBJ1-3, is DSGVTQTPKHLITATGQRVTLRCSPRSGDLSVYWYQQSLDQGLQFLIQYYNGEERAKGNILERFSAQQFPDLHSELNLSSLELGDSALYFCASSVAEGHSGNTIYFGEGSWLTVV.

The V gene is TRBV7-6, the J gene TRBJ2-7; D possibly corresponds to TRBD2 (5 bases). Trimming shortened V by 5 bases and J by 0 bases, and 14 bases separated the two germline ends. In germline, CDR1 is SGHVS, CDR2 FNYEAQ. The CDR3 totals 15 residues. CDR3 region: CASSTRRETSYEQYF. The CDR3 DNA reads as TGTGCCAGCAGCACCCGTAGGGAGACCTCCTACGAGCAGTACTTC.

The J gene is TRBJ2-2, the V gene TRBV7-7, with a possible D match to TRBD1 (7 bases). V lost 3 bases and J lost 1, with 12 bases in between. CDR3 length: 16 amino acids. The germline CDR1 and CDR2 sequences are SSHAT and FNYEAQ (reference sequence). CDR3 loop: CASSFRQGGNTGELFF. The CDR3 nucleotides read TGTGCCAGCAGCTTTCGACAGGGAGGGAACACCGGGGAGCTGTTTTTT. Drawing the rest from reference TRBV7-7 and TRBJ2-2, the complete variable domain is GAGVSQSPRYKVTKRGQDVTLRCDPISSHATLYWYQQALGQGPEFLTYFNYEAQPDKSGLPSDRFSAERPEGSISTLTIQRTEQRDSAMYRCASSFRQGGNTGELFFGEGSRLTVL.

The chain combines TRBV19 with TRBJ1-4; D remains ambiguous. CDR1 is LNHDA and CDR2 is SQIVND in the germline V gene (reference sequence). CDR3 size: 13 residues. Trimming took off 5 bases at V and 10 bases at J, with 14 bases between the two ends. The CDR3 loop is CASSRGRGVKLFF. The DNA for the CDR3 is TGTGCCAGTAGTCGTGGACGGGGAGTAAAACTGTTTTTT.

The chain has TRBV19 and TRBJ2-7, with TRBD1 as a possible D gene (6 bases). The CDR3 loop spans 13 amino acids. The germline CDR1 and CDR2 sequences are LNHDA and SQIVND (reference sequence). V shed 6 bases and J shed 2 bases, with 11 bases lying between them. The CDR3 sequence: CASSPGQTYEQYF. The CDR3 DNA sequence: TGTGCCAGTAGCCCAGGACAGACCTACGAGCAGTACTTC.

The gene calls are TRBV2 and TRBJ1-5; 7 nucleotides agree with TRBD1. V was pared by 7 bases and J by 9 bases, with 15 bases of the junction left unmatched. Germline V gives CDR1 SNHLY, CDR2 FYNNEI. The CDR3 loop spans 15 amino acids. The CDR3 reads CASKGGGSGWAPQHF. For the CDR3, the DNA is TGTGCCAGCAAAGGAGGGGGCTCGGGTTGGGCGCCCCAGCATTTT.

V is TRBV15 and J is TRBJ1-4, with 7 bases lining up with TRBD1. The V gene's germline CDR1 is LNHNV and CDR2 YYDKDF (reference sequence). The V and J ends lost 0 bases and 5 bases, in that order; junction bases with no gene match: 9. CDR3 length: 17 amino acids. CDR3 DNA sequence: TGTGCCACCAGCAGAGACAGGGGTAGAGGGGGCAATGAAAAACTGTTTTTT. Translating it yields CATSRDRGRGGNEKLFF.

V and J are TRBV10-2 and TRBJ1-2, with no clear D. The V and J ends lost 3 bases and 4 bases respectively, with 9 bases between them. The CDR3 is 13 residues long. CDR1 is WSHSY and CDR2 is SAAADI in the germline V gene. The CDR3 protein is CASSESEIYGYTF. CDR3 coding DNA: TGCGCCAGCAGTGAATCAGAAATCTATGGCTACACCTTC.

This clone was counted only a few times. This chain's CDR3 is CASSMPPRGLGYTF. In nucleotides, the CDR3 is TGTGCCAGTAGTATGCCCCCCAGGGGGCTAGGCTACACCTTC. This chain joins TRBV19 and TRBJ1-2, with 8 bases fitting TRBD1. The CDR3 consists of 14 residues. V shed 3 bases and J 8 bases; nucleotides not matched to a gene: 8. Germline CDR1 reads LNHDA; CDR2 reads SQIVND (reference sequence).

A single count supports this clone. V and J are TRBV15 and TRBJ1-2; D gene unclear. V was shortened by 3 bases and J by 2 bases, with 13 bases between the two germline ends. There are 15 residues in the CDR3. CDR1 is LNHNV, CDR2 YYDKDF, per germline (reference sequence). The CDR3 region is CATSRSSAYNYGYTF. As DNA, the CDR3 is TGTGCCACCAGCAGGTCGAGCGCGTACAACTATGGCTACACCTTC.

This clone was seen a handful of times. This chain uses TRBV14 with TRBJ1-2; no firm D call. The ends were cut back, 0 bases at V and 4 bases at J, with 9 bases in the middle. The CDR3 spans 14 residues. CDR1 and CDR2 (germline): SGHDN, FVKESK. CDR3 amino acids: CASSQDGRGYGYTF. CDR3 bases: TGTGCCAGCAGCCAAGATGGTCGGGGCTATGGCTACACCTTC.

This clone was picked up a small number of times. The V call is TRBV5-8, the J call TRBJ2-1; maybe TRBD2 (5 bases). Between the trimmed V and J ends, which lost 5 bases and 0 bases, there was a span of 9 bases. CDR3 length equals 14 residues. The germline V gene encodes CDR1 SGHTS and CDR2 YDEGEE. CDR3 sequence: CASRTGSSYNEQFF. The CDR3 nucleotides are TGTGCCAGCAGAACTGGGAGCTCCTACAATGAGCAGTTCTTC.

This clone showed up just once. This rearrangement joins TRBV11-2 to TRBJ2-7; a weak D match, TRBD2 (6 bases). The V gene's germline CDR1 is SGHAT and CDR2 FQNNGV. V dropped 7 bases and J dropped 1 base, with 8 bases sitting between them. There are 12 residues in the CDR3. The CDR3 spells CASTAGSYEQYF. CDR3 DNA: TGTGCCAGCACCGCGGGGTCCTACGAGCAGTACTTC.

The V gene is TRBV5-1, the J gene TRBJ2-5, with TRBD1 identical over 8 bases. This CDR3 is built from 15 residues. Per germline, CDR1 SGHRS and CDR2 YFSETQ. V trimming: 4 bases; J trimming: 7 bases; junction bases outside the gene matches: 12. CDR3 residues: CASSAWTGSGGTQYF. In DNA, the CDR3 is TGCGCCAGCAGCGCCTGGACAGGGTCGGGTGGGACCCAGTACTTC.

This chain joins TRBV24-1 and TRBJ2-1; D unclear. V dropped 1 base and J dropped 8 bases, with 2 bases sitting between them. The CDR3 consists of 11 residues. Germline V CDR1 and CDR2: KGHDR, SFDVKD. Here the CDR3 DNA reads TGTGCCACCAGTGATTTCGATGAGCAGTTCTTC. This encodes CATSDFDEQFF.

V and J are TRBV5-1 and TRBJ2-5; TRBD2 agrees at 8 bases. Germline V gene sequence: CDR1 SGHRS, CDR2 YFSETQ. The CDR3 totals 17 residues. J lost 4 bases, V lost 0 bases, and 11 bases had no gene match. The CDR3 nucleotides are TGCGCCAGCAGCTTGGCCGGGGCAGCGGGGGCAGGAGAGACCCAGTACTTC. Translation: CASSLAGAAGAGETQYF.

The chain joins TRBV7-9 to TRBJ1-2; D gene unclear. This CDR3 spans 15 amino acids. Trimming stripped 0 bases from V and 4 bases from J, with 12 bases between. Germline CDR1 SEHNR, CDR2 FQNEAQ (reference sequence). CDR3: CASSLAHSRAYGYTF. DNA for the CDR3: TGTGCCAGCAGCTTAGCCCACAGTCGTGCCTATGGCTACACCTTC.

The chain combines TRBV30 with TRBJ2-1; TRBD1 agrees at 7 bases. Germline values: CDR1 GTSNPN, CDR2 SVGIG (reference sequence). This CDR3 is built from 15 residues. The V and J ends lost 0 bases and 8 bases, in that order; junction bases with no gene match: 10. Here the CDR3 DNA reads TGTGCCTGGAGTGTCGGAGGAACAGGGGTCCATGAGCAGTTCTTC. It yields the protein CAWSVGGTGVHEQFF.

The chain carries TRBV19 and TRBJ2-3, with a possible D match to TRBD1 (6 bases). Trimming pared 5 bases from V and 9 bases from J, leaving 15 bases between. Germline CDR1 LNHDA, CDR2 SQIVND (reference sequence). The CDR3 contains 13 residues. CDR3 protein: CASSQTLQGTQYF. DNA for the CDR3: TGTGCCAGTAGTCAAACCCTACAGGGAACGCAGTATTTT.

The chain joins TRBV3-1 (or the pseudogene TRBV3-2) to TRBJ2-3; TRBD2 agrees at 8 bases. The CDR3 totals 14 residues. Germline V gives CDR1 LGHDT, CDR2 YNNKEL (reference sequence). The junction had 3 bases not matched to a gene; V was cut back by 4 bases and J by 3 bases. CDR3 loop: CASSPSGRTDTQYF. For the CDR3, the DNA is TGTGCCAGCAGCCCCAGCGGGAGAACAGATACGCAGTATTTT.

CDR3 protein: CASSPEQGSGNTIYF. CDR3 coding DNA: TGTGCCAGCTCACCGGAACAGGGATCTGGAAACACCATATATTTT. This sequence joins TRBV18 and TRBJ1-3; D perhaps matches TRBD1 (6 bases). This CDR3 region has 15 residues. Germline V gene data show CDR1 as KGHSH and CDR2 as LQKENI. V gave up 3 bases and J gave up 1 base, with 10 bases separating them.